A few counts support the clone carrying this T cell receptor beta chain. What it binds is unknown. This entry comes from a study of blood T cells in healthy people across ages. Donors gave 9 to 10 milliliters of peripheral blood apiece. Study results and caveats: When set beside aged donors, long-lived donors presented more naive CD4+ cells and higher diversity. Investigators viewed diversity estimates from one million T cells as underestimates, the study reported.

A second PCR of about 7 to 12 cycles used a sample-barcoded 5' primer and a J-beta primer mix. All cDNA molecules were each tagged by a template-switch adaptor with 12 random nucleotides. TCRdb re-called the 5' RACE reads through MiXCR, storing one row per CDR3 protein. The sample contains over 1,500,000 distinct CDR3 sequences, 35% to 50% of which appear only once. The sequence was collected from a human donor in good health. The sequencing input was blood.

CDR3 sequence reads: CAISERSGGADTEAFF. Written as DNA, the CDR3 is TGTGCCATCAGTGAACGTAGTGGGGGTGCGGACACTGAAGCTTTCTTT. The chain links TRBV10-3 to TRBJ1-1, with D possibly being TRBD1 (5 bases). Trimming took 3 bases from V and 3 from J, leaving 17 bases between them. CDR1 is ENHRY, CDR2 SYGVKD, per germline. CDR3 size: 16 residues.